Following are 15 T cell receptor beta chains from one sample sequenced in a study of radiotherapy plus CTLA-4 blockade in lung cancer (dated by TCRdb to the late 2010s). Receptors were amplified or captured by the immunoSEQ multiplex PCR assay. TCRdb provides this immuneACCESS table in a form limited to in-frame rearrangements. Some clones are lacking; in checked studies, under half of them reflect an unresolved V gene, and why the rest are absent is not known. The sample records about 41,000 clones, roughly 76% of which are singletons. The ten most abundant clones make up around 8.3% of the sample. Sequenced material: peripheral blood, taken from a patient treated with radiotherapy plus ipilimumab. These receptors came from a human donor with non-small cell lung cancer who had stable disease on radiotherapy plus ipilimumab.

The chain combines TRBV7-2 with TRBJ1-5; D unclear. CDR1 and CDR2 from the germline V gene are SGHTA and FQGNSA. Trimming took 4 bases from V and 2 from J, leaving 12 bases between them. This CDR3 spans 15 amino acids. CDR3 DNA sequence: TGTGCCAGCAGCTCTCAATCATCTGGCAATCAGCCCCAGCATTTT. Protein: CASSSQSSGNQPQHF.

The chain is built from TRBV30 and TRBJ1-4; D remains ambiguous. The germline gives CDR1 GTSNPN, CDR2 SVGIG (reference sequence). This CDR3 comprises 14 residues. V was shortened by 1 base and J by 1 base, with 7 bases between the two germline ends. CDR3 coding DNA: TGTGCCTGGAGTGGGGGAGAAACTAATGAAAAACTGTTTTTT. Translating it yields CAWSGGETNEKLFF. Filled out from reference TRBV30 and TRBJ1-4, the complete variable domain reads SQTIHQWPATLVQPVGSPLSLECTVEGTSNPNLYWYRQAAGRGLQLLFYSVGIGQISSEVPQNLSASRPQDRQFILSSKKLLLSDSGFYLCAWSGGETNEKLFFGSGTQLSVL.

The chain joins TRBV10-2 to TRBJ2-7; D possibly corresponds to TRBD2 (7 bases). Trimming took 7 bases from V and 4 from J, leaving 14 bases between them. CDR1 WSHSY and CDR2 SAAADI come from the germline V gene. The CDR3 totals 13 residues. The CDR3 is CASNPQGGYEQYF. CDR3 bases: TGCGCCAGCAACCCACAGGGAGGGTACGAGCAGTACTTC.

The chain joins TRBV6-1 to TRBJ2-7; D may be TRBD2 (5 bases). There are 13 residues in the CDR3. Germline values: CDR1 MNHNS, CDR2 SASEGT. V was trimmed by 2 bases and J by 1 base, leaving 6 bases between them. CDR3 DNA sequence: TGTGCCAGCAGTGAACGGGGATCCTACGAGCAGTACTTC. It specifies CASSERGSYEQYF.

CDR3 residues: CASSERAASPLHF. As DNA, the CDR3 is TGTGCCAGCAGTGAGAGGGCTGCTTCACCCCTCCACTTT. This rearrangement joins TRBV6-4 to TRBJ1-6; D is unresolved. The CDR3 is made up of 13 amino acids. Germline V lookup: CDR1 MRHNA, CDR2 SNTAGT. The ends were cut back, 3 bases at V and 9 bases at J, with 9 bases in the middle.

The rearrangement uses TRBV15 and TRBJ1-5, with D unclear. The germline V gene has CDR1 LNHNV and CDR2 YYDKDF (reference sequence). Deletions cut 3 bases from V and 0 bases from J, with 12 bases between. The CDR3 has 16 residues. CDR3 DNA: TGTGCCACCAGCAGGGCCCGACTTATTAGCAATCAGCCCCAGCATTTT. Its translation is CATSRARLISNQPQHF.

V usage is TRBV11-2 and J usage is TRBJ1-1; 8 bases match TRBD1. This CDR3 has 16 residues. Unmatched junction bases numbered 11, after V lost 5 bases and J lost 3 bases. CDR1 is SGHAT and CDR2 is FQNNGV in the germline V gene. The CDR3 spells CASSLRQGRGDTEAFF. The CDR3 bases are TGTGCCAGCAGCCTTCGACAGGGGAGGGGGGACACTGAAGCTTTCTTT.

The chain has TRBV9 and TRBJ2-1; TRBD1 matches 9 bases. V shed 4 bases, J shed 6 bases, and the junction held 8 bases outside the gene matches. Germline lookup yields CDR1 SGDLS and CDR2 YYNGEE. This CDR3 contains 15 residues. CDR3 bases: TGTGCCAGCAGCCCGGGGGACAGGGAATTCAATGAGCAGTTCTTC. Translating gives CASSPGDREFNEQFF.

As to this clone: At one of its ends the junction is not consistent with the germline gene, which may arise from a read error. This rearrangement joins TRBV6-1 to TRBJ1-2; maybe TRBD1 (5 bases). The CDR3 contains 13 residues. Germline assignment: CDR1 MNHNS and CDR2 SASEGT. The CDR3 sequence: CASREDSNYGYTF. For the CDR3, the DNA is TGTGCCAGCAGGGAAGACAGTAACTATGGCTACACCTTC.

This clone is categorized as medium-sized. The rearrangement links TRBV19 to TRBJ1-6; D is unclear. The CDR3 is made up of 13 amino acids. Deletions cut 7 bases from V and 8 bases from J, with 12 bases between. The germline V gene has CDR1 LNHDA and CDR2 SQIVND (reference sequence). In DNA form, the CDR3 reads TGTGCCAGTAAGAACCGCCAGGATTCACCCCTCCACTTT. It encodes CASKNRQDSPLHF.

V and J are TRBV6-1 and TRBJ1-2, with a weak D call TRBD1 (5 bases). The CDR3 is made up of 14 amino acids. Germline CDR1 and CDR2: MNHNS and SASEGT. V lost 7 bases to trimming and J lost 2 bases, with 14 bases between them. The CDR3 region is CASKTSTANYGYTF. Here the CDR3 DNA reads TGTGCCAGCAAAACTTCGACAGCGAACTATGGCTACACCTTC.

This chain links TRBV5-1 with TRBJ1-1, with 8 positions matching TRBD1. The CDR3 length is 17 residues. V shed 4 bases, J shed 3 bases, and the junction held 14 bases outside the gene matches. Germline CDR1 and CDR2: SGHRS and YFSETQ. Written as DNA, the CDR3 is TGCGCCAGCAGCCCTACTGGTACCAGGGGGCGTGACACTGAAGCTTTCTTT. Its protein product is CASSPTGTRGRDTEAFF.

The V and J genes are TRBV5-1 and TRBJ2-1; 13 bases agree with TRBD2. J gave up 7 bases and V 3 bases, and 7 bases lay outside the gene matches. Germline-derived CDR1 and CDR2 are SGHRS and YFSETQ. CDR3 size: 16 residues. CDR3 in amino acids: CASSSPGTSGVNEQFF. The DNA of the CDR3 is TGCGCCAGCAGCTCACCCGGGACTAGCGGGGTGAATGAGCAGTTCTTC. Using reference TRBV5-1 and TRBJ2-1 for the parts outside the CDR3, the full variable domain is KAGVTQTPRYLIKTRGQQVTLSCSPISGHRSVSWYQQTPGQGLQFLFEYFSETQRNKGNFPGRFSGRQFSNSRSEMNVSTLELGDSALYLCASSSPGTSGVNEQFFGPGTRLTVL.

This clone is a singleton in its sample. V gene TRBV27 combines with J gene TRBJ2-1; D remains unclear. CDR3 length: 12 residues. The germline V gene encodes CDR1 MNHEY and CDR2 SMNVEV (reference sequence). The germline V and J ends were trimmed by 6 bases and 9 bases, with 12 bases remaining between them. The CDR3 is CASSIQWGEQFF. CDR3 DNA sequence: TGTGCCAGCAGCATACAATGGGGTGAGCAGTTCTTC.

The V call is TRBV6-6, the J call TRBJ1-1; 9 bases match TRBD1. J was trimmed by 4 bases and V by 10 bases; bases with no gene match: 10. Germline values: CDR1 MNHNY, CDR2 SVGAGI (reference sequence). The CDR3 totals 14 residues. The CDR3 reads CAIARGTGTTEAFF. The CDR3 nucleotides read TGTGCCATCGCTAGAGGGACAGGGACCACTGAAGCTTTCTTT.